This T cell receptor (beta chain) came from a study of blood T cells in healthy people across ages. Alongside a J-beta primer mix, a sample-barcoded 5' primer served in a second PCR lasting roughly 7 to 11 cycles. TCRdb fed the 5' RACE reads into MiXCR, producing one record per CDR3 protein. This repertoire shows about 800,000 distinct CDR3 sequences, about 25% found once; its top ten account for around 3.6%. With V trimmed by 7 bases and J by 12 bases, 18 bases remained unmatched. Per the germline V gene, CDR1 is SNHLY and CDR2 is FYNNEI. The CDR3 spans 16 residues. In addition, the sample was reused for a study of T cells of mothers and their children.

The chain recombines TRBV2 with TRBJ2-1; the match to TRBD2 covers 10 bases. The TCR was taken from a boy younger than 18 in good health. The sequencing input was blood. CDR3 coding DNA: TGTGCCAGCAAAGCGGTCGTACTAGCGGGACGAGAGGGGCAGTTCTTC. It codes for CASKAVVLAGREGQFF.